This is a list of T cell receptor beta chains from one sample in a study of CD4 T cells in relation to SARS-CoV-2 and coronaviruses. These receptors have no known antigen. Produced via immunoSEQ multiplex PCR; TCRdb's table is partial and in-frame only. The repertoire holds approximately 36,000 clones, with about 86% as singletons. The sample was naive CD4+ T cells from PBMCs, cultured in vitro. The source of these receptors is an adult with COVID-19. Both conserved end residues are part of each CDR3. Each record gives: D gene, clone size, J gene, V gene, CDR3 DNA, CDR3 protein. The D gene is left open where the match is weak. Not all rows give a size; the values are once, few, many and, for expanded clones, a class.

d_call: -; clone_size: few; j_call: TRBJ2-2; v_call: TRBV4-1; cdr3_nt: TGCGCCAGCAGCCAAGGCGATCTTCAGCTCACCGGGGAGCTGTTTTTT; cdr3_aa: CASSQGDLQLTGELFF
d_call: -; clone_size: -; j_call: TRBJ2-5; v_call: TRBV2; cdr3_nt: TGTGCCAGCAGTGGTGGGGGCGGAGAGACCCAGTACTTC; cdr3_aa: CASSGGGGETQYF
d_call: -; clone_size: -; j_call: TRBJ2-1; v_call: TRBV15; cdr3_nt: TGTGCCACCAGCAGATACAATGAGCAGTTCTTC; cdr3_aa: CATSRYNEQFF
d_call: -; clone_size: -; j_call: TRBJ1-2; v_call: TRBV7-2; cdr3_nt: TGTGCCAGCAGCTTAGGGTCTTATGGCTACACCTTC; cdr3_aa: CASSLGSYGYTF
d_call: TRBD1; clone_size: -; j_call: TRBJ1-1; v_call: TRBV28; cdr3_nt: TGTGCCAGCACGAATACAGGGGGCGACACTGAAGCTTTCTTT; cdr3_aa: CASTNTGGDTEAFF
d_call: -; clone_size: -; j_call: TRBJ1-2; v_call: TRBV9; cdr3_nt: TGTGCCAGCCACCGGCCAGATTATGGCTACACCTTC; cdr3_aa: CASHRPDYGYTF
d_call: TRBD2; clone_size: -; j_call: TRBJ2-1; v_call: TRBV7-9; cdr3_nt: TGTGCCAGCAGCTTAACCCTAGCGGGCTACAATGAGCAGTTCTTC; cdr3_aa: CASSLTLAGYNEQFF
d_call: TRBD1; clone_size: -; j_call: TRBJ1-5; v_call: TRBV28; cdr3_nt: TGTGCCAGCAGTGGACAGGTTAGCAATCAGCCCCAGCATTTT; cdr3_aa: CASSGQVSNQPQHF
d_call: TRBD2; clone_size: -; j_call: TRBJ2-5; v_call: TRBV13; cdr3_nt: TGTGCCAGCAGCTCGGTAGCGGGAGGCCCCACTCAGTACTTC; cdr3_aa: CASSSVAGGPTQYF
d_call: TRBD2; clone_size: -; j_call: TRBJ2-1; v_call: TRBV6-2/TRBV6-3; cdr3_nt: TGTGCCAGCAGTTACCGTGCTAGCGGGAGAGGTGAGCAGTTCTTC; cdr3_aa: CASSYRASGRGEQFF
d_call: TRBD2; clone_size: -; j_call: TRBJ2-1; v_call: TRBV9; cdr3_nt: TGTGCCAGCAGCGTAGCTACCCGTGGTAGCGGGAGTAAGGACGCCCTCGATGAGCAGTTCTTC; cdr3_aa: CASSVATRGSGSKDALDEQFF
d_call: -; clone_size: -; j_call: TRBJ2-7; v_call: TRBV6-1; cdr3_nt: TGTGCCAGCAGTGAAGCGCTTCAGGCTATTGTTGCCTACGAGCAGTACTTC; cdr3_aa: CASSEALQAIVAYEQYF
d_call: -; clone_size: few; j_call: TRBJ1-3; v_call: TRBV3-1/TRBV3-2; cdr3_nt: TGTGCCAGCAGCCCGACGGTCTTTGGAAACACCATATATTTT; cdr3_aa: CASSPTVFGNTIYF
d_call: TRBD1; clone_size: -; j_call: TRBJ2-7; v_call: TRBV13; cdr3_nt: TGTGCCAGCAGCCAAGGGACAGCCTCAATTGTCTACGAGCAGTACTTC; cdr3_aa: CASSQGTASIVYEQYF
d_call: -; clone_size: -; j_call: TRBJ1-1; v_call: TRBV19; cdr3_nt: TGTGCCAGTAGTGGGCTGGACAGGAACACTGAAGCTTTCTTT; cdr3_aa: CASSGLDRNTEAFF
d_call: -; clone_size: -; j_call: TRBJ1-1; v_call: TRBV3-1/TRBV3-2; cdr3_nt: TGTGCCAGCAGTCTAAGGGGGGACACTGAAGCTTTCTTT; cdr3_aa: CASSLRGDTEAFF
d_call: -; clone_size: few; j_call: TRBJ1-3; v_call: TRBV6-2/TRBV6-3; cdr3_nt: TGTGCCAGCAGTTACTGGATGCGCTCTGGAAACACCATATATTTT; cdr3_aa: CASSYWMRSGNTIYF
d_call: TRBD1; clone_size: -; j_call: TRBJ2-1; v_call: TRBV10-3; cdr3_nt: TGTGCCATCAGGGGGACAGGGAGGCACAATGAGCAGTTCTTC; cdr3_aa: CAIRGTGRHNEQFF
d_call: TRBD2; clone_size: -; j_call: TRBJ2-1; v_call: TRBV15; cdr3_nt: TGTGCCACCAGCAGACCTACCACCTCTAGCGGGGGGGACAATGAGCAGTTCTTC; cdr3_aa: CATSRPTTSSGGDNEQFF
d_call: TRBD1; clone_size: -; j_call: TRBJ1-2; v_call: TRBV18; cdr3_nt: TGTGCCAGCTCACAAAAATTACCGGGACAGGGGGCGGATGGCTACACCTTC; cdr3_aa: CASSQKLPGQGADGYTF
d_call: TRBD2; clone_size: -; j_call: TRBJ2-1; v_call: TRBV10-3; cdr3_nt: TGTGCCATCAGTCGTAGGGCGGGAGTGGCATACAATGAGCAGTTCTTC; cdr3_aa: CAISRRAGVAYNEQFF
d_call: TRBD1; clone_size: few; j_call: TRBJ1-2; v_call: TRBV27; cdr3_nt: TGTGCCAGCCGGGACAGCGTCTATGGCTACACCTTC; cdr3_aa: CASRDSVYGYTF
d_call: TRBD1; clone_size: -; j_call: TRBJ1-2; v_call: TRBV3-1/TRBV3-2; cdr3_nt: TGTGCCAGCAGCCAGATGGACAGGGGAAACTATGGCTACACCTTC; cdr3_aa: CASSQMDRGNYGYTF
d_call: TRBD2; clone_size: -; j_call: TRBJ2-1; v_call: TRBV18; cdr3_nt: TGTGCCAGCTCACGGGCGACGACTAGCGCCTCTAATGAGCAGTTCTTC; cdr3_aa: CASSRATTSASNEQFF
d_call: -; clone_size: -; j_call: TRBJ2-5; v_call: TRBV12-3/TRBV12-4; cdr3_nt: TGTGCCAGCAGTTTTGCCAGGGTGGAGACCCAGTACTTC; cdr3_aa: CASSFARVETQYF
d_call: -; clone_size: -; j_call: TRBJ2-5; v_call: TRBV28; cdr3_nt: TGTGCCAGCAGAGGCCATTCAGGGCTCGGGCAAGAGACCCAGTACTTC; cdr3_aa: CASRGHSGLGQETQYF
d_call: -; clone_size: -; j_call: TRBJ1-2; v_call: TRBV3-1/TRBV3-2; cdr3_nt: TGTGCCAGCAGCCAAGCCAGCACAATCTCTAACTATGGCTACACCTTC; cdr3_aa: CASSQASTISNYGYTF
d_call: -; clone_size: -; j_call: TRBJ2-7; v_call: TRBV5-1; cdr3_nt: TGCGCCAGCAGCCCCGGACAGGGAAGAGGACTAGCGCTGCAGAGTGACCCCTACGAGCAGTACTTC; cdr3_aa: CASSPGQGRGLALQSDPYEQYF
d_call: -; clone_size: -; j_call: TRBJ2-2; v_call: TRBV7-9; cdr3_nt: TGTGCCAGCAGCTTTGGGACTGCCAACACCGGGGAGCTGTTTTTT; cdr3_aa: CASSFGTANTGELFF
d_call: TRBD2; clone_size: -; j_call: TRBJ2-3; v_call: TRBV5-4; cdr3_nt: TGTGCCAGCAGACCCGGGACTAGCGGACTAGATACGCAGTATTTT; cdr3_aa: CASRPGTSGLDTQYF
d_call: TRBD1; clone_size: -; j_call: TRBJ2-7; v_call: TRBV4-1; cdr3_nt: TGCGCCAGCAGACCGACAGGGGGTTACGAGCAGTACTTC; cdr3_aa: CASRPTGGYEQYF
d_call: -; clone_size: once; j_call: TRBJ1-2; v_call: TRBV12-3/TRBV12-4; cdr3_nt: TGTGCCAGCAGCCCTCCCGGGAGTGGCTACACCTTC; cdr3_aa: CASSPPGSGYTF
d_call: TRBD1; clone_size: -; j_call: TRBJ2-2; v_call: TRBV4-2; cdr3_nt: TGTGCCAGCAGCCACAAAACAGGGGGCAGGGACACCGGGGAGCTGTTTTTT; cdr3_aa: CASSHKTGGRDTGELFF
d_call: TRBD1; clone_size: -; j_call: TRBJ1-5; v_call: TRBV19; cdr3_nt: TGTGCCAGTAGCTCAACAGGGGATAGCAATCAGCCCCAGCATTTT; cdr3_aa: CASSSTGDSNQPQHF
d_call: -; clone_size: -; j_call: TRBJ2-4; v_call: TRBV7-2; cdr3_nt: TGTGCCAGCAGCAAATTTGACCCACGGGGGGCCAAAAACATTCAGTACTTC; cdr3_aa: CASSKFDPRGAKNIQYF
d_call: -; clone_size: -; j_call: TRBJ1-5; v_call: TRBV28; cdr3_nt: TGTGCCAGCAGTCGTCCCCTCGGGAATAGCAATCAGCCCCAGCATTTT; cdr3_aa: CASSRPLGNSNQPQHF
d_call: TRBD1; clone_size: -; j_call: TRBJ2-2; v_call: TRBV5-1; cdr3_nt: TGCGCCAGCAGCCTGACAGGGATGAACACCGGGGAGCTGTTTTTT; cdr3_aa: CASSLTGMNTGELFF
d_call: -; clone_size: -; j_call: TRBJ1-4; v_call: TRBV7-9; cdr3_nt: TGTGCCAGCAGCCGGCTCGACCTAGGGGCAGCCCTCAGTCTTTTT; cdr3_aa: CASSRLDLGAALSLF
d_call: TRBD2; clone_size: -; j_call: TRBJ2-1; v_call: TRBV5-4; cdr3_nt: TGTGCCAGCAGCTTGAGACTAGCGGGAGACAATGAGCAGTTCTTC; cdr3_aa: CASSLRLAGDNEQFF
d_call: -; clone_size: -; j_call: TRBJ1-1; v_call: TRBV5-1; cdr3_nt: TGCGCCAGCAGCTTGACCGGAGAGGGGTACACTGAAGCTTTCTTT; cdr3_aa: CASSLTGEGYTEAFF
d_call: -; clone_size: once; j_call: TRBJ2-3; v_call: TRBV7-2; cdr3_nt: TGTGCCAGCAGCTCATCAGGGACAGATACGCAGTATTTT; cdr3_aa: CASSSSGTDTQYF